The entry below gives a single T cell receptor (beta chain) sequence along with its context. The CDR3 extends over 17 amino acids. Germline CDR1 and CDR2: WNHNN and SYGVQD (reference sequence). Trimming removed 0 bases from V and 5 bases from J, with 18 bases in between. The data were taken from a study of T cell repertoires in cytomegalovirus infection. TCRdb analysed the reads with MiXCR anew, one entry per CDR3 protein. This repertoire shows roughly 320,000 distinct CDR3 sequences, around 10% found once; its top ten account for around 2.4%. The rearrangement uses TRBV10-1 and TRBJ2-3, with TRBD1 as a possible D gene (6 bases). The sequence came from a human donor in good health (CMV status not recorded). Some clones in this sample may be carry-over from other donors' samples. The sequenced material came from PBMCs. Written as DNA, the CDR3 is TGCGCCAGCAGTGAGTCGAGTACGGCAGGGGAACGAGATACGCAGTATTTT. Translating gives CASSESSTAGERDTQYF.